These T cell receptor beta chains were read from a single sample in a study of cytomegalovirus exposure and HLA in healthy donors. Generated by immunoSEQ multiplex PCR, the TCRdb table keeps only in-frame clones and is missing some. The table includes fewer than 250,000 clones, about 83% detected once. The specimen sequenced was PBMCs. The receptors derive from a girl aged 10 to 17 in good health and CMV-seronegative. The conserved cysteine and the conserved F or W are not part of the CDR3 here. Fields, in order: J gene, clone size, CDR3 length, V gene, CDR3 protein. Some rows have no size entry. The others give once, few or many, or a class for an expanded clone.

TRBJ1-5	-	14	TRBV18	ASSPPGTANNQPQH
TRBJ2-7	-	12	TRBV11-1	ASSLDRSSYEQY
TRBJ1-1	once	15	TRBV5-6	ASSPPPGTPVSPEAF
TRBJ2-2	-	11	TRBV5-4	ASSLASTGELF
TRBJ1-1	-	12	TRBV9	ASSVVQTGTEAF
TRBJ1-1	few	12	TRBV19	ASRGQGLNTEAF
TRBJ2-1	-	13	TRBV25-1	ASSETPLTRDEQF
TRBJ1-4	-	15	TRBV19	ASNIRGRQSLNEKLF
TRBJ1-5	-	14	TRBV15	ATSRDGGQGSQPQH
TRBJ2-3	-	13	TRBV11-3	ASSSGLAGTDTQY
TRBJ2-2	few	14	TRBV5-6	ASSFRVPADTGELF
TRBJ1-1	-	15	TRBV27	ASRRVVGASMNTEAF
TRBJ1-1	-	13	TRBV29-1	SVVDRQKLNREAF
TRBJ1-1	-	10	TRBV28	ASSSINTEAF
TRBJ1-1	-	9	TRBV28	ASKTNREAF
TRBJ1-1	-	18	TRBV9	ASSTRQDHATTHMNTEAF